This TCR beta chain was recorded in a study of CD8+CD57+ T cells in acquired aplastic anemia. Comments on this clonotype: The antigen is not known.

Germline assignment: CDR1 LGHDT and CDR2 YNNKEL (reference sequence). This CDR3 has 14 residues. J lost 1 base, V lost 7 bases, and 4 bases had no gene match. Patients included in sequencing had previously demonstrated CD8+CD57+ cell expansion by flow cytometry. Receipt of therapy had not occurred in any patient by the time of blood sampling. Whole-study findings and limits: Found in both controls and patients were some 31 CD8+ CDR3 sequences.

The template for TCR beta VDJ and CDR3 sequence profiling was genomic DNA. From the reads, TCRdb called clonotypes with MiXCR, one entry per CDR3 protein. The data contain more than 150,000 distinct CDR3 sequences, less than 50% of them singletons. V gene TRBV3-1 combines with J gene TRBJ1-3, with 7 bases matching TRBD1. Sequencing was carried out using sorted CD4+, CD8+, or CD8+CD57+ T cells (not recorded which) from PBMCs. This clonotype originated in a human donor with aplastic anemia. The DNA for the CDR3 is TGTGCCAGCACGAACAGGGGATCTGGAAACACCATATATTTT. Translation gives CASTNRGSGNTIYF.